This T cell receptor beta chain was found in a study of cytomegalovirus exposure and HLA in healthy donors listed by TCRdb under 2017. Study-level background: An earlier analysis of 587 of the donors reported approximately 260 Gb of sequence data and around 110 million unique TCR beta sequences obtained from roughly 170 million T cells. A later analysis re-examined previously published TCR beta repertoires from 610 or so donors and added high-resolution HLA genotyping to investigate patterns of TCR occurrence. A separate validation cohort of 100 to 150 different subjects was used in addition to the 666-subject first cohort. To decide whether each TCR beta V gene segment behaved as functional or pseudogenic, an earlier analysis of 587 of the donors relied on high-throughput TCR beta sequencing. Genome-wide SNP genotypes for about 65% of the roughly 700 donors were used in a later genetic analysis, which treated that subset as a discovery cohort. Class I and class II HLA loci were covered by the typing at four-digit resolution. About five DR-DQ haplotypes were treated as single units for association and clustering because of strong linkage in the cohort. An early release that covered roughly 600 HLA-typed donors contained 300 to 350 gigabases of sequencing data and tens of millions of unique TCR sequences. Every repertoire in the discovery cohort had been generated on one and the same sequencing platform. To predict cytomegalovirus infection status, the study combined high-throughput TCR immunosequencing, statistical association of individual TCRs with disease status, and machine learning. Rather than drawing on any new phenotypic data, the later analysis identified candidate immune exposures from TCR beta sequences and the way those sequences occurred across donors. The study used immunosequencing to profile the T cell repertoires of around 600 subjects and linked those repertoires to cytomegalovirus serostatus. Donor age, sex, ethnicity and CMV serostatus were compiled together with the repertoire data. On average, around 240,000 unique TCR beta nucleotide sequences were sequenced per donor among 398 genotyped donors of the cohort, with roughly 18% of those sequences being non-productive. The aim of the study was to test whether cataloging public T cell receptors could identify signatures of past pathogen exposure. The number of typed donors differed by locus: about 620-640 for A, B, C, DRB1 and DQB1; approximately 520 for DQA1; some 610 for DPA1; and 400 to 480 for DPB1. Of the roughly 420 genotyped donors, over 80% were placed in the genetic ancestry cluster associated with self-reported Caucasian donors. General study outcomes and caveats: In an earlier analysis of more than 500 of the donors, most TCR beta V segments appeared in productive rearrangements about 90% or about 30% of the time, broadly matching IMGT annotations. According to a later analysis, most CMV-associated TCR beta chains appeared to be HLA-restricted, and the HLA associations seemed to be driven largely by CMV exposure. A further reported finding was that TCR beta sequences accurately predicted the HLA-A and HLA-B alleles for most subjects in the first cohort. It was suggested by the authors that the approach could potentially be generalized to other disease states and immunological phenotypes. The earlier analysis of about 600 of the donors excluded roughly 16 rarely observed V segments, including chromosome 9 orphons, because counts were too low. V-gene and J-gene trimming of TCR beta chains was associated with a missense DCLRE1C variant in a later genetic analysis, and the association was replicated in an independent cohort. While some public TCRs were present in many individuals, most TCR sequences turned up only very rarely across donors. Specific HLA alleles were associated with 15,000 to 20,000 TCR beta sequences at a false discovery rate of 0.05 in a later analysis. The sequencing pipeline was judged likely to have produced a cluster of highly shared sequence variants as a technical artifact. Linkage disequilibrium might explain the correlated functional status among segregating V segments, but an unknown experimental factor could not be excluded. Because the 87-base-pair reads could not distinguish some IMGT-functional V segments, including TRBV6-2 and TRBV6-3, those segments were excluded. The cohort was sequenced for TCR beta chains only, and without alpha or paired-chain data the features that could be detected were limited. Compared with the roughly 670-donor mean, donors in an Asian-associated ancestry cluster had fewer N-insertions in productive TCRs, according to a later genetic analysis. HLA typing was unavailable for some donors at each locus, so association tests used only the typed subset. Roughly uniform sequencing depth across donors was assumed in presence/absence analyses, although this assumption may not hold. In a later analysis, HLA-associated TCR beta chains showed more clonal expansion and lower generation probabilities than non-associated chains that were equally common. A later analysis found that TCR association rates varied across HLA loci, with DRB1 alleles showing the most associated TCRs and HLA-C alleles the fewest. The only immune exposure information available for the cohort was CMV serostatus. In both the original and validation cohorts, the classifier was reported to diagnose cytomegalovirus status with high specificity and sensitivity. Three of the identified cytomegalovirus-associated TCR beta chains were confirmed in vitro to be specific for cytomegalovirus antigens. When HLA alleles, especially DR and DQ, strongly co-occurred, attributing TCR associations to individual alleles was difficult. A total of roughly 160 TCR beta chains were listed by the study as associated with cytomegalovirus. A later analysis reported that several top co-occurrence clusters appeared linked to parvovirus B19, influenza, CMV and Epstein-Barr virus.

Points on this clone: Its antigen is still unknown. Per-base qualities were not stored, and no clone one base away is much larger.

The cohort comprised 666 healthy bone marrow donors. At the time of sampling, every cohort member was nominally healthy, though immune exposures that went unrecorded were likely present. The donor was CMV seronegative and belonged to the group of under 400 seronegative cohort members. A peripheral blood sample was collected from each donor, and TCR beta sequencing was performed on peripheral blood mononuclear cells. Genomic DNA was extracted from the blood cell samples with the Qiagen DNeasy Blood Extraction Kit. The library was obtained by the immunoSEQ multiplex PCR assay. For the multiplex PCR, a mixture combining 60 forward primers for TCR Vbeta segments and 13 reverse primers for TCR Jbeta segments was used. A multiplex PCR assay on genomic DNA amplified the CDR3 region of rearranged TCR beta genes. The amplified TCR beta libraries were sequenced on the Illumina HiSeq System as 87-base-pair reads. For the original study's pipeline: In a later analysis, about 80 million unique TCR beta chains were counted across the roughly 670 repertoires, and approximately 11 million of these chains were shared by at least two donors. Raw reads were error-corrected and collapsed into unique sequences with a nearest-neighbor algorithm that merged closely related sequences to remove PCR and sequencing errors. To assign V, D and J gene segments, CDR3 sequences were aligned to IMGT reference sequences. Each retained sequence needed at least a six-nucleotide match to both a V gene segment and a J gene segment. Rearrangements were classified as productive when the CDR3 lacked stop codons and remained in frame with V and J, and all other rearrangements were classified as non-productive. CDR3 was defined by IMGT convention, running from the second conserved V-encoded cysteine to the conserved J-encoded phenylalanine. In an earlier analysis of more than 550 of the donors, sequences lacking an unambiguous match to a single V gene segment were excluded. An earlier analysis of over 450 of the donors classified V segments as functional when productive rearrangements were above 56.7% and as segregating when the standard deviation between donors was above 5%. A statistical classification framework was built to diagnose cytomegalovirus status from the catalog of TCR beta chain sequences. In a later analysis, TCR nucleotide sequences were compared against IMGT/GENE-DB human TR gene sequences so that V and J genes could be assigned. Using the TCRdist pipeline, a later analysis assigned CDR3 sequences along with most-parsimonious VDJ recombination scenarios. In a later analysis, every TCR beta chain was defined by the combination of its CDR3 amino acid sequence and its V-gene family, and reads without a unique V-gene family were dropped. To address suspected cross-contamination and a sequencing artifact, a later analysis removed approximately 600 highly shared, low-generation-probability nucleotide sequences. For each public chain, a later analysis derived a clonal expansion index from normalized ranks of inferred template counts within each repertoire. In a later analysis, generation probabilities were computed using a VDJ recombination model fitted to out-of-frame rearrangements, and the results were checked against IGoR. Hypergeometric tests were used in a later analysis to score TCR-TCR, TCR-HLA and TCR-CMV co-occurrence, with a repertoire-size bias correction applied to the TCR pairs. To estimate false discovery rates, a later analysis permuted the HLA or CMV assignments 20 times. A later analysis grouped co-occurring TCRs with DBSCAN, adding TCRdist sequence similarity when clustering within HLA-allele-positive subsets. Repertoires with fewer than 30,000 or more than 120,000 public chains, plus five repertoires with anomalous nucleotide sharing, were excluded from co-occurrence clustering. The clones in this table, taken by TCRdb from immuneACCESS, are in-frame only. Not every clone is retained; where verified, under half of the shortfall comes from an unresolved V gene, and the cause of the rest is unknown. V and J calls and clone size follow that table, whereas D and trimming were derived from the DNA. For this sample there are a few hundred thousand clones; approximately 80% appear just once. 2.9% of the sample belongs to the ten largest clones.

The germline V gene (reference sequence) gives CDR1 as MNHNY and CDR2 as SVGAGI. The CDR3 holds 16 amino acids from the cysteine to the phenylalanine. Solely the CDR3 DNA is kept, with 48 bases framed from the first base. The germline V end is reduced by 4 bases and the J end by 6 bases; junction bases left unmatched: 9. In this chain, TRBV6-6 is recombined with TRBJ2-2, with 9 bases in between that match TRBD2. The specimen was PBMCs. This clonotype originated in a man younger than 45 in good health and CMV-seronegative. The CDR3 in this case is CASSSLGTSFSGELFF. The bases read TGTGCCAGCAGTTCCCTCGGGACTAGCTTTTCCGGGGAGCTGTTTTTT.